This T cell receptor beta chain was sequenced for a study of shared clonotypes between healthy human individuals. Study-wide background: Plates per donor: three CD4 naive, three CD4 memory, two CD8 naive, one CD8 memory. Study findings and constraints: In contrast to clonotypes shared by all four donors, non-shared clonotypes had lower generation probabilities.

In the case of this clone: What it recognizes is unknown.

As defined, naive CD8 cells were CD45RO-negative and positively selected for CCR7, with terminally differentiated effector memory CD45RA+ cells excluded. J gave up 0 bases and V 5 bases, and 15 bases lay outside the gene matches. Looked up from germline, CDR1 is MDHEN and CDR2 is SYDVKM. The CDR3 runs 18 residues. This table comes from immunoSEQ multiplex PCR, and its TCRdb copy is limited to in-frame clones, with some not included. The repertoire includes around 2.1 million clones, about 93% of them detected once, and around 1.7% sits in the top ten. This sequence originates from a man younger than 35 in good health. Some clones in this sample may be carry-over from other donors' samples. The material sequenced was naive CD8+ T cells from PBMCs. The chain has TRBV28 and TRBJ1-1, with 7 bases lining up with TRBD1. CDR3 in DNA: TGTGCCAGCAGTACCCAAGGGGGCAGGTTGGGGATGAACACTGAAGCTTTCTTT. It translates to CASSTQGGRLGMNTEAFF.